The clone carrying this TCR beta chain has only a few counts. Its antigen is undetermined. With V trimmed by 1 base and J by 7 bases, 0 bases remained unmatched. This CDR3 is built from 14 residues. Germline V gives CDR1 LGHNA, CDR2 YNFKEQ. This record belongs to a study of post-analysis software for immune sequencing data. General study points: Elevated frequency relative to controls characterized about 5 TRBV segments in patients, TRBV5-6, TRBV5-1 and TRBV20-1 among them.

Every TCR beta cDNA library bore unique molecular identifiers. TCRdb recomputed calls from the PCR reads with MiXCR, one row per CDR3 protein. The sample contains fewer than 900,000 distinct CDR3 sequences, about half of which appear only once. Material: blood. The receptor comes from a girl between 10 and 17 years old with multiple sclerosis. The rearrangement joins TRBV4-2 to TRBJ1-4; 10 bases align to TRBD1. In DNA, the CDR3 is TGTGCCAGCAGCCAAGGGACAGGGGGTGAAAAACTGTTTTTT. This encodes CASSQGTGGEKLFF.